These T cell receptor beta chains were read from a single sample in a study of CD8 T cells in ankylosing spondylitis. TCRdb passed the 5' RACE reads through MiXCR, listing each CDR3 protein once. The table records about 150,000 distinct CDR3 sequences, more than 40% of them present only once. Material: synovial fluid, either unsorted or a sorted T cell fraction (not recorded which). Every receptor here comes from a male donor with ankylosing spondylitis. CDR3s include the opening cysteine and the closing phenylalanine or tryptophan. The order of the fields is V gene, J gene, clone size, CDR3 protein. Size is omitted from some rows. Given values are once, few, many or a class for expanded clones.

TRBV9,TRBJ1-2,few,CASSVGPTGNYGYTF
TRBV24-1,TRBJ1-1,few,CATSVDRGKNTEAFF
TRBV2,TRBJ1-5,-,CASSDTGRDQPQHF
TRBV12-3/TRBV12-4,TRBJ1-3,-,CASRKDSPGNTIYF
TRBV5-1,TRBJ2-2,-,CASSPRTGELFF
TRBV12-3/TRBV12-4,TRBJ1-3,few,CASSFPGNTIYF
TRBV28,TRBJ2-1,-,CASRQNNEQFF
TRBV4-3,TRBJ2-5,-,CASSQGPAGYQETQYF
TRBV7-8,TRBJ1-5,many,CASSYHQGPSQPQHF
TRBV11-1,TRBJ1-1,-,CASSPGEDTEAFF
TRBV7-9,TRBJ1-5,many,CASSSGTGYQPQHF
TRBV7-8,TRBJ1-1,-,CASSLAQGPYTTEAFF
TRBV6-1,TRBJ2-5,few,CASSEASGGQETQYF
TRBV4-2,TRBJ2-1,few,CASSQETHNEQFF
TRBV3-1,TRBJ2-1,few,CASSQGHFYNEQFF
TRBV27,TRBJ2-2,-,CASSFWLATGELFF
TRBV30,TRBJ2-5,few,CAWSIQGLEWEQYF
TRBV7-8,TRBJ2-3,few,CASSLEGRRTDTQYF
TRBV6-4,TRBJ2-2,-,CASSVGRGDNGELFF
TRBV7-8,TRBJ1-4,-,CASSLGHREYFNEKLFF
TRBV28,TRBJ2-2,once,CAASNTGELFF
TRBV19,TRBJ1-1,-,CASTRPAEAFF
TRBV20-1,TRBJ1-1,few,CSARVAGEENTEAFF
TRBV10-3,TRBJ2-7,-,CAITRDRGLVEQYF
TRBV4-3,TRBJ2-7,-,CASSQIPWGTYEQYF
TRBV12-3/TRBV12-4,TRBJ2-7,few,CASSLTGPYEQYF
TRBV7-9,TRBJ2-5,-,CASSLEAEETQYF
TRBV5-1,TRBJ2-7,-,CASSLYRDIAYEQYF
TRBV19,TRBJ2-3,-,CASSMGSVLPWWPRGTDTQYF
TRBV6-5,TRBJ2-5,-,CASSYWGQEETQYF
TRBV20-1,TRBJ2-2,-,CSARPWAVGSGELFF
TRBV20-1,TRBJ1-1,-,CSASNRAGNITEAFF
TRBV28,TRBJ2-2,few,CASSLPGWPNTGELFF
TRBV15,TRBJ2-7,-,CATSSLRDRVPYEQYF
TRBV7-9,TRBJ2-7,-,CASSLAGIGHEQYF
TRBV12-3/TRBV12-4,TRBJ2-7,-,CASTLRGYEQYF
TRBV7-9,TRBJ2-3,-,CASSFLASTDTQYF
TRBV5-6,TRBJ2-7,-,CASSPDNRGLYEQYF
TRBV3-1,TRBJ2-7,few,CASSPMTGGSYEQYF
TRBV12-3/TRBV12-4,TRBJ2-7,-,CASSPRTGLNEQYF
TRBV7-3,TRBJ1-1,few,CASTTRRGALTEAFF
TRBV4-1,TRBJ2-2,-,CASCPDRGTGELFF
TRBV7-9,TRBJ2-7,few,CASSQTGTDFYEQYF
TRBV20-1,TRBJ2-3,-,CSAYGLAGDTDTQYF
TRBV28,TRBJ2-7,-,CASSSPRSGSYEQYF
TRBV11-1,TRBJ2-7,-,CASSFPSRLAGELTYEQYF
TRBV20-1,TRBJ2-3,-,CSAIPTSGSSTDTQYF
TRBV15,TRBJ2-1,-,CATSSLPPGLAYNEQFF
TRBV11-2,TRBJ2-1,-,CASSSFLSGRPYNEQFF
TRBV7-9,TRBJ1-6,few,CASSSDSPLHF
TRBV28,TRBJ2-3,once,CASSEYYRGPTDTQYF
TRBV29-1,TRBJ2-2,few,CSVEDSNRNTGELFF